This TCR beta chain was observed in a study of metastatic and nonmetastatic thyroid tumors. Study-level information: Malignant and benign thyroid patients had repertoires compared in peripheral blood and tumor or nodule tissue. General study findings and limits: Within blood and tumor, benign nodules reportedly had significantly lower TCR beta diversity than malignant thyroid tumors did.

Trimming removed 3 bases at V and 0 bases at J, with 10 bases between. Germline CDR1 SGHAT, CDR2 FQNNGV. CDR3 length equals 15 residues. Not a single patient had been given any form of treatment at any point before undergoing thyroid surgery. This clone has ten or more counts. The antigen is unknown. In the study's own analysis: The study's classifier, a distant-metastasis tool for papillary thyroid cancer, was built using CDR3 differences across clinicopathological groups. TCRdb called clones again from the PCR reads with MiXCR. TCRdb, not the original authors, processed these V and J calls. This sample yields 25,000 to 30,000 clones, of which 16% are seen a single time; approximately 4.5% belongs to the top ten.

This TCR came from a female donor with papillary thyroid cancer or a benign thyroid nodule (not recorded which). Some clones in this sample may be carry-over from other donors' samples. The V gene is TRBV11-2, the J gene TRBJ2-3; tentatively, D is TRBD1 (6 bases). Sequenced sample: blood. CDR3: CASSLIDRSTDTQYF. CDR3 nucleotide sequence: TGTGCCAGCAGCTTGATAGACAGGAGCACAGATACGCAGTATTTT.